This T cell receptor beta chain derives from a study of T cell repertoires in cytomegalovirus infection. TCRdb used MiXCR to reprocess the reads, holding one entry per CDR3 protein. The sample comprises around 550,000 distinct CDR3 sequences, approximately 25% of which are singletons, and roughly 13% rests with the top ten. Deletions cut 0 bases from V and 1 base from J, with 15 bases between. Germline lookup yields CDR1 DFQATT and CDR2 SNEGSKA (reference sequence). This CDR3 region has 16 residues. The chain recombines TRBV20-1 with TRBJ2-5, with D possibly TRBD2 on 7 matching bases. Sequencing was performed on PBMCs. The source of this sequence is a human donor in good health (CMV status not recorded). Some clones in this sample may be carry-over from other donors' samples. CDR3 amino acids: CSARDRRRGPQETQYF. In nucleotides, the CDR3 is TGCAGTGCTAGAGATCGGAGGCGGGGGCCCCAAGAGACCCAGTACTTC.